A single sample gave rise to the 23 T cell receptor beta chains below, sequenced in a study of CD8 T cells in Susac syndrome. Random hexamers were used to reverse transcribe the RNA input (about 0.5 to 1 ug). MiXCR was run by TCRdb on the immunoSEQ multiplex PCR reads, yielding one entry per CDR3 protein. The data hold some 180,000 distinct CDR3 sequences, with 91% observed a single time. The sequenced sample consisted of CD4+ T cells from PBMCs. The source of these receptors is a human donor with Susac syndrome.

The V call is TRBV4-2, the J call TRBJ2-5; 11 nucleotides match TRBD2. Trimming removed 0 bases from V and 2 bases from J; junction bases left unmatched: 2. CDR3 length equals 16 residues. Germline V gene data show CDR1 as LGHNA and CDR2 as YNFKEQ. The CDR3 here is CASSQDTSGGQETQYF. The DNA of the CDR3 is TGTGCCAGCAGCCAAGATACTAGCGGGGGACAAGAGACCCAGTACTTC.

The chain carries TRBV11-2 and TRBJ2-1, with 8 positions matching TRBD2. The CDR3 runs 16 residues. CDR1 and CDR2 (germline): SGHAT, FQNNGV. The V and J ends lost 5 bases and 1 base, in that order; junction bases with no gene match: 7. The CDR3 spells CASSHQRGYSYNEQFF. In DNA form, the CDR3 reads TGTGCCAGCAGCCATCAGCGGGGGTATTCCTACAATGAGCAGTTCTTC.

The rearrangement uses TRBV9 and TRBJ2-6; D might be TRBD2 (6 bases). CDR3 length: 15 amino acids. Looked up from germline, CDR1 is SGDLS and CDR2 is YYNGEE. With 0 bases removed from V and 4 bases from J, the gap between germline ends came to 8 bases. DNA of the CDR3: TGTGCCAGCAGCGTAGCGGGGGTCGGGGCCAACGTCCTGACTTTC. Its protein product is CASSVAGVGANVLTF.

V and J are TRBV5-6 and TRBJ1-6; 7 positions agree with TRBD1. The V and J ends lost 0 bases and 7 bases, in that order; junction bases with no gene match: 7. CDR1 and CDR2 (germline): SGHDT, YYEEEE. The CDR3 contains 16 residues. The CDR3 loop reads CASSLVIDRVNSPLHF. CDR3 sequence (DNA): TGTGCCAGCAGCTTGGTTATAGACAGGGTGAATTCACCCCTCCACTTT.

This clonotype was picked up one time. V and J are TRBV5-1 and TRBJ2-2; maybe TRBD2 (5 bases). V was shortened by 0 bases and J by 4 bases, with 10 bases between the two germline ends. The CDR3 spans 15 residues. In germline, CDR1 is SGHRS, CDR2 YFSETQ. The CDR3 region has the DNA TGCGCCAGCAGCTTGGGTGGGAGTAGCACCGGGGAGCTGTTTTTT. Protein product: CASSLGGSSTGELFF.

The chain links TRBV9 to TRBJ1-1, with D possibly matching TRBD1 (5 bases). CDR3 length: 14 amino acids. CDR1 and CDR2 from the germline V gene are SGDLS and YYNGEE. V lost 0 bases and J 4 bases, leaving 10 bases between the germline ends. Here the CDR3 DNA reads TGTGCCAGCAGCGTAGATAATGGGGCCACTGAAGCTTTCTTT. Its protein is CASSVDNGATEAFF. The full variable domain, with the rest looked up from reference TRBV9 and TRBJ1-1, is DSGVTQTPKHLITATGQRVTLRCSPRSGDLSVYWYQQSLDQGLQFLIQYYNGEERAKGNILERFSAQQFPDLHSELNLSSLELGDSALYFCASSVDNGATEAFFGQGTRLTVV.

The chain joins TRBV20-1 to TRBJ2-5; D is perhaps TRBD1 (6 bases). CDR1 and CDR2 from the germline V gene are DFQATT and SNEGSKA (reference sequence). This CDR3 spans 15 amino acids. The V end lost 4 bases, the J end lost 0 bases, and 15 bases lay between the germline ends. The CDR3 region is CSAMGHTSNQETQYF. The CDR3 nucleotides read TGCAGTGCTATGGGACATACTAGTAACCAAGAGACCCAGTACTTC.

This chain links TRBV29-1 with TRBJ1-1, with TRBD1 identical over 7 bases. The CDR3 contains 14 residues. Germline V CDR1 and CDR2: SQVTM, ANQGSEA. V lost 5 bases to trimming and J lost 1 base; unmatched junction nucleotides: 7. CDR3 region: CSVIATGANTEAFF. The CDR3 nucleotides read TGCAGCGTTATCGCTACAGGGGCGAACACTGAAGCTTTCTTT.

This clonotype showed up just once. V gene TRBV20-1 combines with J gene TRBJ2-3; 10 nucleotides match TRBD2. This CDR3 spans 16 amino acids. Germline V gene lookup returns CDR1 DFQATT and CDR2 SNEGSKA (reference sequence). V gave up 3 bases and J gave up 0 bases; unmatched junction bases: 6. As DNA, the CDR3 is TGCAGTGCTAGGGATCCGACTAGCGGGAGCACAGATACGCAGTATTTT. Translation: CSARDPTSGSTDTQYF.

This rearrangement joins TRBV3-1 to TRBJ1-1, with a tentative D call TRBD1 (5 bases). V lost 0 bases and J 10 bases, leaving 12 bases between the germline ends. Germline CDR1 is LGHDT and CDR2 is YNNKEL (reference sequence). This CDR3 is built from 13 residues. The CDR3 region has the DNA TGTGCCAGCAGCCAAGAAGAAGGGGCCGGAGCTTTCTTT. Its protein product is CASSQEEGAGAFF.

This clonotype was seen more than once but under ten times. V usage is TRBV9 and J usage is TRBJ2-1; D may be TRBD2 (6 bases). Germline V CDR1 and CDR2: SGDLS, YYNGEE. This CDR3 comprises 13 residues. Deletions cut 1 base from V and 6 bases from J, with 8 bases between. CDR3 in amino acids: CASSVLRGNEQFF. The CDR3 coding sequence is TGTGCCAGCAGCGTATTGCGGGGCAATGAGCAGTTCTTC.

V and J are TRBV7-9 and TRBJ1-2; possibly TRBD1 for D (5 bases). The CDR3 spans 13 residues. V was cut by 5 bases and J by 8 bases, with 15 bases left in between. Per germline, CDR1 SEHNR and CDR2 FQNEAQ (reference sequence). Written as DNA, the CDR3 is TGTGCCAGCAGCCTAGAAGGGGCATGGGGCTACACCTTC. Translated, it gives CASSLEGAWGYTF.

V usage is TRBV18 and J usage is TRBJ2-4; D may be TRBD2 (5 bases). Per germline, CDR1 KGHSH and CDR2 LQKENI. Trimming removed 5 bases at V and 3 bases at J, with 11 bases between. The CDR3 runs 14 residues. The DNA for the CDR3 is TGTGCCAGCTCATCGTCGGGGAGCAAAAACATTCAGTACTTC. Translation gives CASSSSGSKNIQYF.

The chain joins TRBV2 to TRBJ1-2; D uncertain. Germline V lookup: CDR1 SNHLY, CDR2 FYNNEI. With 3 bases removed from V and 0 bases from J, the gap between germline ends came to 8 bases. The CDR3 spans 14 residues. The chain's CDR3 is CASSDGRANYGYTF. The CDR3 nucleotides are TGTGCCAGCAGTGATGGCAGAGCTAACTATGGCTACACCTTC.

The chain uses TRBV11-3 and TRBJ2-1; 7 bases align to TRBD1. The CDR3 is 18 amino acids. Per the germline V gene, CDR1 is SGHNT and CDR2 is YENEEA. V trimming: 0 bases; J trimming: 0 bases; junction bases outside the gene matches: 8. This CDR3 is CASSLETWTGTSYNEQFF. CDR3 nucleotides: TGTGCCAGCAGCTTAGAAACTTGGACAGGAACCTCCTACAATGAGCAGTTCTTC.

CDR3 residues: CASRQDSAAGEQFF. For the CDR3, the DNA is TGTGCCAGCAGACAGGACTCGGCTGCGGGGGAGCAGTTCTTC. The chain links TRBV5-4 to TRBJ2-1; D is possibly TRBD2 (6 bases). CDR1 SGHNT and CDR2 YYREEE come from the germline V gene (reference sequence). The V end lost 5 bases, the J end lost 10 bases, and 19 bases lay between the germline ends. The CDR3 totals 14 residues.

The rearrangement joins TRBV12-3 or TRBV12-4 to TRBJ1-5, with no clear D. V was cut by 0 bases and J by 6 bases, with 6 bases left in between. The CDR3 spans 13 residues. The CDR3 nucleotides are TGTGCCAGCAGTTTAGCGTCTGGTCAGCCCCAGCATTTT. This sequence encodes CASSLASGQPQHF.

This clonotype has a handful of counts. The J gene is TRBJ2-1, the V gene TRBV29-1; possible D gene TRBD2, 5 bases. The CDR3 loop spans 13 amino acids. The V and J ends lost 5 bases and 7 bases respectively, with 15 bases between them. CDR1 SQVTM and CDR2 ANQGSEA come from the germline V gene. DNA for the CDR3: TGCAGCGTTCGCCGGACGGGCGGGAATGAGCAGTTCTTC. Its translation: CSVRRTGGNEQFF.

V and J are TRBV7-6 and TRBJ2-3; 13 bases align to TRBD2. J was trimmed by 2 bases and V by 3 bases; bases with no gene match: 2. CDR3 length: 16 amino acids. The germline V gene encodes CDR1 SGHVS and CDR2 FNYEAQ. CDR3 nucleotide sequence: TGTGCCAGCAGCTTGACTAGCGGGGGGAACACAGATACGCAGTATTTT. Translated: CASSLTSGGNTDTQYF.

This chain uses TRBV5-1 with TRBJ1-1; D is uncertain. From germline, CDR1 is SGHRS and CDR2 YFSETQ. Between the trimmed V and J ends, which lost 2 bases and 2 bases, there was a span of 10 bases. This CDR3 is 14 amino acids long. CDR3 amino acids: CASSFLGLNTEAFF. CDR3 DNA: TGCGCCAGCAGCTTCCTTGGTCTAAACACTGAAGCTTTCTTT.

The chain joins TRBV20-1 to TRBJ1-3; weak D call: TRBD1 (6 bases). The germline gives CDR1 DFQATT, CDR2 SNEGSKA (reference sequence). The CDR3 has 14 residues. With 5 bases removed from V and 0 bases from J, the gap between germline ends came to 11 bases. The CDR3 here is CSALRTVSGNTIYF. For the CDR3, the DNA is TGCAGTGCTCTTCGGACAGTCTCTGGAAACACCATATATTTT.

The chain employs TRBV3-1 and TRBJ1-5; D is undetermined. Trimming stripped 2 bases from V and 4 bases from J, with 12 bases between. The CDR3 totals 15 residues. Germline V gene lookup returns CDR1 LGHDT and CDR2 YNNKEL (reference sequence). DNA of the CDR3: TGTGCCAGCAGCCAATCAGTGATTGCAAATCAGCCCCAGCATTTT. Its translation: CASSQSVIANQPQHF. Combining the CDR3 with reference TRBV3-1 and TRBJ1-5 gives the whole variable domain DTAVSQTPKYLVTQMGNDKSIKCEQNLGHDTMYWYKQDSKKFLKIMFSYNNKELIINETVPNRFSPKSPDKAHLNLHINSLELGDSAVYFCASSQSVIANQPQHFGDGTRLSIL.

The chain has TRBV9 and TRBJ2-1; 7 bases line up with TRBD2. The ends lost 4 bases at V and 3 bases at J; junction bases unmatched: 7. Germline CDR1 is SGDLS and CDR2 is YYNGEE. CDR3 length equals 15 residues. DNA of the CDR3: TGTGCCAGCAGCCGAGGACTAGAAAACTACAATGAGCAGTTCTTC. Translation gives CASSRGLENYNEQFF.